This TCR beta chain came from a study of T cell repertoires in cytomegalovirus infection. Across the whole study: Matching HLA type, along with CMV infection, was indicated by public TCR beta signatures.

This clonotype was detected once. The antigen is undetermined. The CDR3 ends on some other residue instead of the conserved phenylalanine or tryptophan, so this is likely a read error. V shed 0 bases and J shed 5 bases, with 16 bases lying between them. This CDR3 spans 16 amino acids. CDR1 and CDR2 (germline): MNHNS, SASEGT. MiXCR was run by TCRdb on the reads, yielding one entry per CDR3 protein. This table holds a few hundred thousand distinct CDR3 sequences, approximately 17% found once. Study conclusions and caveats: Dominating the ex vivo response were TCR beta clonotypes that were CMV-specific and HLA-C-restricted. CMV carriers having the relevant HLA were flagged by cumulative public TCR beta family frequency.

The source is a human donor in good health (CMV status not recorded). Some clones in this sample may be carry-over from other donors' samples. The chain employs TRBV6-1 and TRBJ1-1, with a tentative D call TRBD1 (5 bases). What was sequenced was CD8+ T cells from PBMCs. The CDR3 nucleotides read TGTGCCAGCAGTGAAGCGGACGTGACCGGGGGAACTGAAGCTTTCCTT. Amino acids: CASSEADVTGGTEAFL.